This is a list of T cell receptor beta chains from one sample in a study of T cells after yellow fever vaccination. TCRdb reprocessed the 5' RACE reads via MiXCR and lists one record per CDR3 protein. In the table there are hundreds of thousands of distinct CDR3 sequences, around an eighth of which are singletons. Sample: PBMCs, taken on the day of the yellow fever booster vaccination. These receptors were taken from a man aged 25 to 40 who received the YFV17D yellow fever vaccine. Both conserved end residues are part of each CDR3. The D gene is left open where the match is weak. Expanded clones are given a class, and other clones once, few, many or no size at all.

clone size,V gene,J gene,D gene,CDR3 protein,CDR3 DNA
few,TRBV6-5,TRBJ2-7,-,CASSLTVTSTYEQYF,TGTGCCAGCAGCCTGACAGTTACATCCACCTACGAGCAGTACTTC
few,TRBV7-2,TRBJ1-1,TRBD1,CASSLDRDRSVHTEAFF,TGTGCCAGCAGCTTGGACCGGGACAGGAGTGTGCACACTGAAGCTTTCTTT
-,TRBV20-1,TRBJ2-3,-,CSARVGLSTDTQYF,TGCAGTGCTAGAGTGGGACTTTCCACAGATACGCAGTATTTT
few,TRBV15,TRBJ2-3,-,CATSRGRGREDTQYF,TGTGCCACCAGCAGAGGCAGGGGAAGGGAAGATACGCAGTATTTT
many,TRBV5-1,TRBJ2-3,-,CASSLRQSDTQYF,TGCGCCAGCAGCTTGAGGCAGTCGGATACGCAGTATTTT
few,TRBV15,TRBJ2-1,-,CATSRDPSQAQLKFF,TGTGCCACCAGCAGAGATCCTTCGCAGGCCCAGTTGAAGTTCTTC
-,TRBV7-8,TRBJ2-5,TRBD1,CASSLSTAQGAQYF,TGTGCCAGCAGCTTAAGTACGGCCCAGGGGGCCCAGTACTTC
-,TRBV5-1,TRBJ1-4,-,CASSSDSGLPEKLFF,TGCGCCAGCAGCTCGGACAGTGGCCTCCCTGAAAAACTGTTTTTT
few,TRBV6-1,TRBJ1-3,-,CASSPGAFGNTIYF,TGTGCCAGCAGTCCCGGGGCATTTGGGAACACCATATATTTT
-,TRBV6-1,TRBJ2-7,-,CASSRGGSFNEQYF,TGTGCCAGCAGCAGGGGCGGGAGTTTCAACGAGCAGTACTTC
-,TRBV24-1,TRBJ2-7,TRBD1,CATSDRDSAYEQYF,TGTGCCACCAGTGATCGGGACAGCGCCTACGAGCAGTACTTC
few,TRBV6-2/TRBV6-3,TRBJ2-2,TRBD1,CASSYSPDRANTGELFF,TGTGCCAGCAGTTACTCCCCGGACAGGGCGAACACCGGGGAGCTGTTTTTT
-,TRBV5-4,TRBJ2-3,-,CASEAGPGADTQYF,TGTGCCAGCGAGGCAGGGCCGGGTGCAGATACGCAGTATTTT
-,TRBV5-1,TRBJ1-2,-,CASSTATVQDGYTF,TGCGCCAGCAGCACCGCGACAGTACAGGATGGCTACACCTTC
few,TRBV28,TRBJ2-7,-,CASSLLSGGEQYF,TGTGCCAGCAGTTTATTGTCCGGGGGCGAGCAGTACTTC
-,TRBV6-2/TRBV6-3,TRBJ2-7,-,CASSTTRATMQYF,TGTGCCAGCAGCACTACGCGAGCTACGATGCAGTACTTC
many,TRBV7-2,TRBJ2-2,-,CASSLGQLNTGELFF,TGTGCCAGCAGCTTAGGCCAGCTGAACACCGGGGAGCTGTTTTTT
-,TRBV4-3,TRBJ2-7,TRBD2,CASSPGGGFDEQYF,TGCGCCAGCAGCCCCGGGGGGGGGTTCGACGAGCAGTACTTC
-,TRBV19,TRBJ2-3,-,CASRDTDTDTQYF,TGTGCCAGTAGGGACACTGACACAGATACGCAGTATTTT
few,TRBV6-1,TRBJ1-1,-,CASSEKQNTEAFF,TGTGCCAGCAGTGAAAAACAGAACACTGAAGCTTTCTTT
few,TRBV20-1,TRBJ1-4,-,CSAHGSNEKLFF,TGCAGTGCTCACGGTTCTAATGAAAAACTGTTTTTT
-,TRBV9,TRBJ2-1,-,CASSAAPLNEQFF,TGTGCCAGCAGCGCCGCCCCACTCAATGAGCAGTTCTTC
-,TRBV28,TRBJ2-1,TRBD2,CASRQGGLVSYNEQFF,TGTGCCAGCAGGCAAGGGGGACTAGTCTCCTACAATGAGCAGTTCTTC